These 6 T cell receptor beta chains were all obtained from the same sample, sequenced in a study of T cell responses to AZD1222 COVID-19 vaccine. Sequenced by immunoSEQ multiplex PCR; TCRdb stores in-frame clones only, minus some. The top ten hold 26% of the sample, which has about 180,000 clones, around nine tenths seen once. This sample comprised peripheral blood, obtained 28 days after the second AZD1222 dose. Receptor source: an adult who received the AZD1222 COVID-19 vaccine.

The gene calls are TRBV7-3 and TRBJ2-2; D is possibly TRBD2 (7 bases). Trimming removed 3 bases at V and 13 bases at J, with 18 bases between. The CDR3 totals 14 residues. Germline V gene lookup returns CDR1 SGHTA and CDR2 FQGTGA. The CDR3 protein is CASSFSGGAAGLFF. CDR3 bases: TGTGCCAGCAGCTTCTCTGGGGGGGCCGCGGGGCTGTTTTTT.

This chain connects TRBV28 to TRBJ2-3; possible D gene TRBD2, 6 bases. Germline V gene sequence: CDR1 MDHEN, CDR2 SYDVKM. Trimming shortened V by 6 bases and J by 1 base, and 14 bases separated the two germline ends. The CDR3 spans 15 residues. DNA for the CDR3: TGTGCCAGCAGGGGGCTAGGGGAGGGCACAGATACGCAGTATTTT. It codes for CASRGLGEGTDTQYF.

The chain recombines TRBV7-3 with TRBJ2-1; 7 nucleotides line up with TRBD2. CDR1 is SGHTA, CDR2 FQGTGA, per germline. CDR3 length: 14 residues. The V segment lost 4 bases and the J segment 0 bases; nucleotides outside the gene matches: 0. The CDR3 DNA follows: TGTGCCAGCAGCTCGGGGGGCTCCTACAATGAGCAGTTCTTC. Translation: CASSSGGSYNEQFF. The complete variable domain, with remaining parts taken from reference TRBV7-3 and TRBJ2-1, reads GAGVSQTPSNKVTEKGKYVELRCDPISGHTALYWYRQSLGQGPEFLIYFQGTGAADDSGLPNDRFFAVRPEGSVSTLKIQRTERGDSAVYLCASSSGGSYNEQFFGPGTRLTVL.

V gene TRBV19 combines with J gene TRBJ1-3; unclear D gene. The germline V and J ends were trimmed by 4 bases and 1 base, with 5 bases remaining between them. The CDR3 extends over 13 amino acids. Germline V lookup: CDR1 LNHDA, CDR2 SQIVND (reference sequence). CDR3 protein: CASSTLSGNTIYF. The CDR3 nucleotides are TGTGCCAGTAGTACCTTATCTGGAAACACCATATATTTT.

V and J are TRBV5-1 and TRBJ2-7; 8 bases line up with TRBD1. CDR1 is SGHRS, CDR2 YFSETQ, per germline. The V segment lost 5 bases and the J segment 3 bases; nucleotides outside the gene matches: 7. This CDR3 is built from 14 residues. As DNA, the CDR3 is TGCGCCAGCAGGGTTAGAGGACAGGGCTACGAGCAGTACTTC. As protein: CASRVRGQGYEQYF. Looking up the rest from reference TRBV5-1 and TRBJ2-7 gives the full variable domain: KAGVTQTPRYLIKTRGQQVTLSCSPISGHRSVSWYQQTPGQGLQFLFEYFSETQRNKGNFPGRFSGRQFSNSRSEMNVSTLELGDSALYLCASRVRGQGYEQYFGPGTRLTVT.

The V call is TRBV28, the J call TRBJ1-6; 7 bases align to TRBD1. Trimming at V came to 6 bases and at J to 9 bases, leaving 5 bases not matched to a gene. The CDR3 contains 13 residues. The germline V gene has CDR1 MDHEN and CDR2 SYDVKM. CDR3 sequence reads: CASRKDRPSPLHF. The CDR3 DNA sequence: TGTGCCAGCAGAAAGGACAGGCCTTCACCCCTCCACTTT.